The rows below give T cell receptor beta chains drawn from one sample of a study of shared clonotypes between healthy human individuals. Using immunoSEQ multiplex PCR, the repertoire was profiled, and TCRdb retains in-frame clones only, with some absent. Here the sample spans over a million clones, 75% being singletons. The sequenced material came from memory CD4+ T cells sorted from blood. The receptors derive from a man between 18 and 29 years old in good health. Both conserved end residues are part of each CDR3. Each record gives: D gene, V gene, J gene, clone size, CDR3 protein, CDR3 DNA. D genes are given only for firm matches. For some rows the clone size is stated as once, few or many, or as a class when expanded; others skip it.

D gene: .
V gene: TRBV7-8
J gene: TRBJ1-5
clone size: many
CDR3 protein: CASSFKGNQPQHF
CDR3 DNA: TGTGCCAGCAGCTTTAAAGGGAATCAGCCCCAGCATTTT

D gene: TRBD2
V gene: TRBV16
J gene: TRBJ2-1
clone size: .
CDR3 protein: CASSPFSGRTGHEQFF
CDR3 DNA: TGTGCCAGCAGCCCTTTTAGCGGGAGAACGGGCCATGAGCAGTTCTTC

D gene: TRBD1
V gene: TRBV6-6
J gene: TRBJ2-7
clone size: .
CDR3 protein: CASRAQDRAAYEQYF
CDR3 DNA: TGTGCCAGCAGGGCTCAGGACAGGGCGGCCTACGAGCAGTACTTC

D gene: .
V gene: TRBV9
J gene: TRBJ2-3
clone size: .
CDR3 protein: CASSLQGSARDTQYF
CDR3 DNA: TGTGCCAGCAGCCTTCAGGGGTCCGCCCGAGATACGCAGTATTTT

D gene: .
V gene: TRBV27
J gene: TRBJ2-5
clone size: few
CDR3 protein: CASRRLATETQYF
CDR3 DNA: TGTGCCAGCAGGCGTCTAGCGACAGAGACCCAGTACTTC

D gene: .
V gene: TRBV5-4
J gene: TRBJ2-7
clone size: .
CDR3 protein: CASSLGGHASYEQYF
CDR3 DNA: TGTGCCAGCAGCTTGGGTGGACACGCATCCTACGAGCAGTACTTC

D gene: TRBD2
V gene: TRBV11-3
J gene: TRBJ2-1
clone size: .
CDR3 protein: CASSLTGRSYNEQFF
CDR3 DNA: TGTGCCAGCAGCTTGACCGGGAGGTCCTACAATGAGCAGTTCTTC

D gene: TRBD2
V gene: TRBV18
J gene: TRBJ2-2
clone size: many
CDR3 protein: CASSPTSVNTGELFF
CDR3 DNA: TGTGCCAGCTCACCAACTAGCGTTAACACCGGGGAGCTGTTTTTT

D gene: .
V gene: TRBV2
J gene: TRBJ2-7
clone size: .
CDR3 protein: CASRQSSYEQYF
CDR3 DNA: TGTGCCAGCAGACAGTCCTCCTACGAGCAGTACTTC

D gene: .
V gene: TRBV10-3
J gene: TRBJ2-4
clone size: .
CDR3 protein: CAIGAGAETKNIQYF
CDR3 DNA: TGTGCCATTGGTGCGGGCGCAGAGACCAAAAACATTCAGTACTTC

D gene: TRBD1
V gene: TRBV19
J gene: TRBJ1-2
clone size: .
CDR3 protein: CASRTGTGDHHYGYTF
CDR3 DNA: TGTGCCAGTAGGACCGGGACAGGGGACCATCACTATGGCTACACCTTC

D gene: TRBD2
V gene: TRBV7-2
J gene: TRBJ2-3
clone size: .
CDR3 protein: CASSMGLADTQYF
CDR3 DNA: TGTGCCAGCAGCATGGGACTAGCGGATACGCAGTATTTT

D gene: .
V gene: TRBV5-1
J gene: TRBJ2-5
clone size: .
CDR3 protein: CASSLVDGSGETQYF
CDR3 DNA: TGCGCCAGCAGCTTGGTGGACGGGTCAGGAGAGACCCAGTACTTC

D gene: TRBD1
V gene: TRBV5-1
J gene: TRBJ1-2
clone size: few
CDR3 protein: CASSLGTGNYGYTF
CDR3 DNA: TGCGCCAGCAGCTTGGGGACAGGGAACTATGGCTACACCTTC

D gene: TRBD1
V gene: TRBV29-1
J gene: TRBJ2-5
clone size: once
CDR3 protein: CSARQGARETQYF
CDR3 DNA: TGCAGCGCGAGACAGGGGGCGCGAGAGACCCAGTACTTC

D gene: .
V gene: TRBV7-2
J gene: TRBJ1-5
clone size: .
CDR3 protein: CASSLTGNQPQHF
CDR3 DNA: TGTGCCAGCAGCTTAACGGGCAATCAGCCCCAGCATTTT

D gene: .
V gene: TRBV5-4
J gene: TRBJ1-4
clone size: .
CDR3 protein: CASSSDPEGNEKLFF
CDR3 DNA: TGTGCCAGCAGCTCTGACCCGGAGGGCAATGAAAAACTGTTTTTT

D gene: .
V gene: TRBV12-5
J gene: TRBJ2-2
clone size: .
CDR3 protein: CASGLVLPRGHTGELFF
CDR3 DNA: TGTGCTAGTGGTTTGGTTTTACCCAGGGGTCACACCGGGGAGCTGTTTTTT

D gene: .
V gene: TRBV5-6
J gene: TRBJ2-2
clone size: .
CDR3 protein: CASSFYGFGAGELFF
CDR3 DNA: TGTGCCAGCAGCTTTTATGGGTTCGGGGCCGGGGAGCTGTTTTTT

D gene: TRBD1
V gene: TRBV2
J gene: TRBJ1-6
clone size: .
CDR3 protein: CASSEAQGASYNSPLHF
CDR3 DNA: TGTGCCAGCAGTGAAGCGCAGGGGGCCTCCTATAATTCACCCCTCCACTTT

D gene: .
V gene: TRBV5-4
J gene: TRBJ1-1
clone size: few
CDR3 protein: CASSLVDGGAGAFF
CDR3 DNA: TGTGCCAGCAGCTTGGTGGACGGGGGCGCAGGAGCTTTCTTT

D gene: TRBD2
V gene: TRBV19
J gene: TRBJ2-7
clone size: .
CDR3 protein: CASPPGLAGIDYEQYF
CDR3 DNA: TGTGCCAGCCCTCCGGGACTAGCGGGAATTGACTACGAGCAGTACTTC

D gene: TRBD2
V gene: TRBV5-1
J gene: TRBJ2-1
clone size: .
CDR3 protein: CASSLARLADPGNEQFF
CDR3 DNA: TGCGCCAGCAGCTTGGCCAGGCTAGCGGACCCCGGGAATGAGCAGTTCTTC

D gene: .
V gene: TRBV9
J gene: TRBJ1-2
clone size: .
CDR3 protein: CASSVGLWDYGYTF
CDR3 DNA: TGTGCCAGCAGCGTGGGTTTATGGGACTATGGCTACACCTTC

D gene: TRBD1
V gene: TRBV5-1
J gene: TRBJ2-1
clone size: .
CDR3 protein: CASSLRDSHNEQFF
CDR3 DNA: TGCGCCAGCAGCCTCCGGGACAGTCACAATGAGCAGTTCTTC

D gene: TRBD1
V gene: TRBV11-1
J gene: TRBJ2-5
clone size: .
CDR3 protein: CASSHGDRETQYF
CDR3 DNA: TGTGCCAGCAGCCATGGGGACAGGGAGACCCAGTACTTC

D gene: .
V gene: TRBV6-4
J gene: TRBJ2-1
clone size: few
CDR3 protein: CASRAPWGVPYNEQFF
CDR3 DNA: TGTGCCAGCAGGGCTCCCTGGGGGGTCCCCTACAATGAGCAGTTCTTC

D gene: TRBD1
V gene: TRBV4-3
J gene: TRBJ1-2
clone size: few
CDR3 protein: CASSQGQGEGYGYTF
CDR3 DNA: TGCGCCAGCAGCCAAGGACAGGGGGAAGGGTATGGCTACACCTTC

D gene: .
V gene: TRBV10-3
J gene: TRBJ1-5
clone size: few
CDR3 protein: CAISESGGRNQPQHF
CDR3 DNA: TGTGCCATCAGTGAGTCAGGAGGGCGCAATCAGCCCCAGCATTTT

D gene: .
V gene: TRBV29-1
J gene: TRBJ2-3
clone size: once
CDR3 protein: CSVVHRLTDTQYF
CDR3 DNA: TGCAGCGTTGTTCACAGGCTCACAGATACGCAGTATTTT

D gene: TRBD2
V gene: TRBV7-9
J gene: TRBJ2-3
clone size: .
CDR3 protein: CASSLGSLAGGDTQYF
CDR3 DNA: TGTGCCAGCAGCTTAGGTTCGCTAGCGGGAGGAGATACGCAGTATTTT